These 27 T cell receptor beta chains were sequenced from one sample in a study of Ad26.COV2.S vaccination and SARS-CoV-2 variants. Method: immunoSEQ multiplex PCR; TCRdb's copy keeps in-frame clones and lacks some. The profile shows more than 300,000 clones, 70% to 90% of them singletons. Treatment indicated: some 20 received Ad26.COV2.S at low or high dose, single or two shots; 5 received placebo; per-sample allocation not given. Sampling happened 63 days after the first vaccine or placebo injection. Source: peripheral blood, taken in a trial of Ad26.COV2.S vaccine versus placebo. Receptor source: a person between 18 and 59 years old who received the Ad26.COV2.S COVID-19 vaccine or a placebo.

This rearrangement joins TRBV9 to TRBJ1-5; TRBD1 is a possible D gene (5 bases). Germline CDR1 and CDR2: SGDLS and YYNGEE. Between the trimmed V and J ends, which lost 4 bases and 5 bases, there was a span of 7 bases. The CDR3 loop spans 12 amino acids. CDR3: CASSRGDQPQHF. The DNA for the CDR3 is TGTGCCAGCAGCCGAGGGGATCAGCCCCAGCATTTT.

As concerns this clone: Other DNA sequences in this specimen translate into the identical CDR3. The V and J genes are TRBV5-1 and TRBJ1-1; D is perhaps TRBD1 (6 bases). The V end lost 2 bases, the J end lost 1 base, and 6 bases lay between the germline ends. This CDR3 has 13 residues. Germline V CDR1 and CDR2: SGHRS, YFSETQ. The CDR3 is CASSLQGNTEAFF. The CDR3 DNA sequence: TGCGCCAGCAGCTTACAGGGGAACACTGAAGCTTTCTTT.

This clone has a handful of counts. The chain joins TRBV10-3 to TRBJ2-2; no firm D call. CDR3 length: 14 residues. Germline V gene sequence: CDR1 ENHRY, CDR2 SYGVKD. With 5 bases removed from V and 0 bases from J, the gap between germline ends came to 7 bases. The CDR3 DNA sequence: TGTGCCATCAGTCCCGAGACGAACACCGGGGAGCTGTTTTTT. This translates into CAISPETNTGELFF.

The V gene is TRBV19, the J gene TRBJ2-7; the match to TRBD2 covers 7 bases. Germline assignment: CDR1 LNHDA and CDR2 SQIVND (reference sequence). Trimming cost V 3 bases and J 0 bases; bases outside gene matches: 14. The CDR3 runs 18 residues. CDR3 protein: CASSIGYIRGESSYEQYF. The CDR3 nucleotides read TGTGCCAGTAGTATCGGGTATATTCGGGGGGAGAGCTCCTACGAGCAGTACTTC.

This sequence joins TRBV19 and TRBJ2-7; 9 bases align to TRBD1. CDR1 is LNHDA, CDR2 SQIVND, per germline (reference sequence). With V trimmed by 4 bases and J by 5 bases, 3 bases remained unmatched. The CDR3 is 13 residues long. The CDR3 nucleotides are TGTGCCAGTAGTAAGGACAGGGGTCACGAGCAGTACTTC. Amino acids: CASSKDRGHEQYF. The full variable domain, rest sourced from reference TRBV19 and TRBJ2-7, is DGGITQSPKYLFRKEGQNVTLSCEQNLNHDAMYWYRQDPGQGLRLIYYSQIVNDFQKGDIAEGYSVSREKKESFPLTVTSAQKNPTAFYLCASSKDRGHEQYFGPGTRLTVT.

The chain recombines TRBV27 with TRBJ2-1; a weak D match, TRBD2 (7 bases). CDR1 is MNHEY, CDR2 SMNVEV, per germline (reference sequence). V shed 6 bases and J shed 9 bases, with 30 bases lying between them. The CDR3 spans 18 residues. The CDR3 DNA is TGTGCCAGCAGCCCGGGGGGCCCCCACCCCCGAGAACATGGTGAGCAGTTCTTC. This gives the protein CASSPGGPHPREHGEQFF.

The chain carries TRBV9 and TRBJ2-1; 13 nucleotides align to TRBD2. The CDR3 loop spans 15 amino acids. CDR1 is SGDLS and CDR2 is YYNGEE in the germline V gene. V shed 7 bases and J 7 bases; nucleotides not matched to a gene: 8. In DNA form, the CDR3 reads TGTGCCAGCTCGCCTTTGGGACTAGCGGGAAATGAGCAGTTCTTC. Protein: CASSPLGLAGNEQFF.

This chain joins TRBV7-2 and TRBJ2-3; D call uncertain. Germline CDR1 is SGHTA and CDR2 is FQGNSA. The V gene lost 3 bases and the J gene lost 3 bases, with 10 bases spanning the gap. The CDR3 contains 14 residues. Here the CDR3 reads CASSLDRITDTQYF. CDR3 sequence (DNA): TGTGCCAGCAGCTTGGATCGGATAACAGATACGCAGTATTTT.

The genes are TRBV3-1 (or the pseudogene TRBV3-2) and TRBJ2-5, with a tentative D call TRBD2 (5 bases). Germline lookup yields CDR1 LGHDT and CDR2 YNNKEL (reference sequence). CDR3 length: 14 amino acids. The V gene lost 4 bases and the J gene lost 1 base, with 10 bases spanning the gap. The CDR3 protein is CASSPRGSQETQYF. In nucleotides, the CDR3 is TGTGCCAGCAGCCCCCGCGGGTCCCAAGAGACCCAGTACTTC.

The J gene is TRBJ2-5, the V gene TRBV3-1 (or the pseudogene TRBV3-2); TRBD1 agrees at 8 bases. The CDR3 has 16 amino acids. From germline, CDR1 is LGHDT and CDR2 YNNKEL (reference sequence). With V trimmed by 5 bases and J by 1 base, 9 bases remained unmatched. CDR3 coding DNA: TGTGCCAGCAGCGCCCGGACAGGGAAGGGCCAAGAGACCCAGTACTTC. It specifies CASSARTGKGQETQYF.

The CDR3: CASSLRGAETQYF. CDR3 DNA sequence: TGTGCCAGCAGCTTAAGAGGGGCTGAGACCCAGTACTTC. The chain carries TRBV7-2 and TRBJ2-5; possibly TRBD1 or TRBD2 for D (5 bases each). The CDR3 has 13 amino acids. V was cut by 2 bases and J by 5 bases, with 9 bases left in between. CDR1 SGHTA and CDR2 FQGNSA come from the germline V gene.

V is TRBV6-5 and J is TRBJ2-5; tentative D call: TRBD1 (6 bases). This CDR3 is 16 amino acids long. V lost 0 bases and J lost 5, with 16 bases in between. Germline V lookup: CDR1 MNHEY, CDR2 SVGAGI. In nucleotides, the CDR3 is TGTGCCAGCAGTTACTCGAATCGGGGAAGGGGGGAGACCCAGTACTTC. Its protein product is CASSYSNRGRGETQYF.

This chain connects TRBV7-9 to TRBJ2-2; no clear D. This CDR3 has 15 residues. V lost 1 base, J lost 4 bases, and 10 bases lay in between. Germline-derived CDR1 and CDR2 are SEHNR and FQNEAQ (reference sequence). CDR3 amino acids: CASSLEGGPTGELFF. The CDR3 DNA follows: TGTGCCAGCAGCTTAGAGGGCGGTCCCACCGGGGAGCTGTTTTTT.

The CDR3 region has the DNA TGTGCCAGCAGCTTAGCCAGAAATCAGCCCCAGCATTTT. It encodes CASSLARNQPQHF. This rearrangement joins TRBV11-2 to TRBJ1-5; D unclear. Trimming stripped 1 base from V and 4 bases from J, with 5 bases between. The germline CDR1 and CDR2 sequences are SGHAT and FQNNGV. This CDR3 comprises 13 residues.

This clone was seen only once. The J gene is TRBJ1-2, the V gene TRBV6-5; weak D call: TRBD1 (5 bases). Germline values: CDR1 MNHEY, CDR2 SVGAGI. The CDR3 runs 14 residues. V was clipped by 6 bases and J by 4 bases, with 15 bases between them. The DNA of the CDR3 is TGTGCCAGCAGAGTTTCCCAGGGTGTCTATGGCTACACCTTC. It specifies CASRVSQGVYGYTF.

The chain joins TRBV6-5 to TRBJ2-1; 15 nucleotides agree with TRBD2. The CDR3 is made up of 13 amino acids. CDR1 is MNHEY and CDR2 is SVGAGI in the germline V gene. V dropped 5 bases and J dropped 16; count of bases not matched to a gene: 6. The CDR3 protein is CASSKGLAGGEFF. CDR3 DNA sequence: TGTGCCAGCAGTAAGGGACTAGCGGGGGGAGAATTCTTC.

The chain employs TRBV4-3 and TRBJ2-7; D remains ambiguous. The V and J ends lost 4 bases and 0 bases respectively, with 13 bases between them. The germline CDR1 and CDR2 sequences are LGHNA and YSLEER. The CDR3 sequence is 15 residues long. CDR3 DNA sequence: TGCGCCAGCAGCCCGTCCTTGCCGAGCTCCTACGAGCAGTACTTC. Protein product: CASSPSLPSSYEQYF.

The chain's CDR3 is CASSYSNRGAAKNIQYF. DNA of the CDR3: TGTGCCAGCAGTTACTCGAACAGGGGGGCGGCCAAAAACATTCAGTACTTC. The chain couples TRBV6-2 or TRBV6-3 to TRBJ2-4; the match to TRBD1 covers 8 bases. J lost 1 base, V lost 0 bases, and 5 bases had no gene match. The length of the CDR3 is 17 residues. From germline, CDR1 is MNHEY and CDR2 SVGEGT.

The DNA for the CDR3 is TGTGCCAGCAGTTACGGCAGGGGAAGAGAGCCCCAGCATTTT. Translation gives CASSYGRGREPQHF. This chain joins TRBV6-2 or TRBV6-3 and TRBJ1-5; D is perhaps TRBD1 (6 bases). CDR1 and CDR2 (germline): MNHEY, SVGEGT. This CDR3 has 14 residues. The V gene lost 2 bases and the J gene lost 8 bases, with 13 bases spanning the gap.

This sequence joins TRBV14 and TRBJ2-5, with 10 bases that match TRBD1. The germline V gene encodes CDR1 SGHDN and CDR2 FVKESK. The CDR3 consists of 16 residues. With V trimmed by 2 bases and J by 3 bases, 6 bases remained unmatched. The CDR3 DNA follows: TGTGCCAGCAGCCAAAGGAGGGGGACAGGGGAAGAGACCCAGTACTTC. Encoded protein: CASSQRRGTGEETQYF.

This clone has just one count. The V and J genes are TRBV28 and TRBJ1-2, with D possibly being TRBD1 (5 bases). Trimming left V 7 bases short and J 5 bases short, with 14 bases between. This CDR3 comprises 13 residues. The germline V gene has CDR1 MDHEN and CDR2 SYDVKM. The DNA for the CDR3 is TGTGCCAGCACCCAGGGACGGGTGTATGGCTACACCTTC. Translating it yields CASTQGRVYGYTF.

The chain has TRBV7-2 and TRBJ2-2; TRBD1 agrees at 11 bases. Germline V CDR1 and CDR2: SGHTA, FQGNSA. The CDR3 sequence is 16 residues long. The ends lost 5 bases at V and 4 bases at J; junction bases unmatched: 6. CDR3: CASSKAGTGGTGELFF. As DNA, the CDR3 is TGTGCCAGCAGCAAAGCCGGGACAGGGGGCACCGGGGAGCTGTTTTTT.

The J gene is TRBJ1-2, the V gene TRBV18; no definite D call. In germline, CDR1 is KGHSH, CDR2 LQKENI. Between the trimmed V and J ends, which lost 6 bases and 3 bases, there was a span of 11 bases. The CDR3 extends over 13 amino acids. DNA of the CDR3: TGTGCCAGCTCCCTATTAAGCTACTATGGCTACACCTTC. It specifies CASSLLSYYGYTF.

The chain joins TRBV30 to TRBJ1-2; tentatively, D is TRBD1 (6 bases). CDR1 and CDR2 (germline): GTSNPN, SVGIG (reference sequence). The V gene lost 1 base and the J gene lost 5 bases, with 11 bases spanning the gap. The CDR3 has 13 amino acids. The CDR3 is CAWSARGEYGYTF. The CDR3 coding sequence is TGTGCCTGGAGTGCCAGGGGAGAATATGGCTACACCTTC.

The CDR3 reads CASRRDSSNQPQHF. DNA for the CDR3: TGTGCCAGCCGGCGGGACAGCTCCAATCAGCCCCAGCATTTT. The chain joins TRBV2 to TRBJ1-5; TRBD1 aligns across 7 bases. CDR3 length equals 14 residues. From germline, CDR1 is SNHLY and CDR2 FYNNEI. V lost 8 bases to trimming and J lost 3 bases; unmatched junction nucleotides: 7.

This chain links TRBV5-1 with TRBJ2-1; D could derive from TRBD1 or TRBD2 (5 bases each). CDR1 is SGHRS, CDR2 YFSETQ, per germline. This CDR3 region has 14 residues. V was shortened by 4 bases and J by 4 bases, with 12 bases between the two germline ends. Here the CDR3 reads CASSAGTSYNEQFF. Written as DNA, the CDR3 is TGCGCCAGCAGCGCAGGGACGAGTTACAATGAGCAGTTCTTC.

This clone was counted at least ten times. The chain joins TRBV5-1 to TRBJ1-1; D unresolved. CDR1 is SGHRS, CDR2 YFSETQ, per germline. The CDR3 is made up of 13 amino acids. V shed 8 bases and J shed 1 base, with 12 bases lying between them. For the CDR3, the DNA is TGCGCCAGTAGACTGGGAGAGAACACTGAAGCTTTCTTT. Protein: CASRLGENTEAFF.